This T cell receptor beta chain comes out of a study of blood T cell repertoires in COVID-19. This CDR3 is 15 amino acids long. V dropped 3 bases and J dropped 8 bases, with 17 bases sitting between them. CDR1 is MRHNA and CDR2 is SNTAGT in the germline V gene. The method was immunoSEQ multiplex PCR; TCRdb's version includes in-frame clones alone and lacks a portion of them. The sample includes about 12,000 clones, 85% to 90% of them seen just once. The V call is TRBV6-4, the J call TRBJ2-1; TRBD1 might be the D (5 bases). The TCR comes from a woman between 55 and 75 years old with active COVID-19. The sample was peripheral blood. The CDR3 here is CASSDGTGFLDEQFF. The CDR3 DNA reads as TGTGCCAGCAGTGATGGAACAGGTTTTTTGGATGAGCAGTTCTTC.